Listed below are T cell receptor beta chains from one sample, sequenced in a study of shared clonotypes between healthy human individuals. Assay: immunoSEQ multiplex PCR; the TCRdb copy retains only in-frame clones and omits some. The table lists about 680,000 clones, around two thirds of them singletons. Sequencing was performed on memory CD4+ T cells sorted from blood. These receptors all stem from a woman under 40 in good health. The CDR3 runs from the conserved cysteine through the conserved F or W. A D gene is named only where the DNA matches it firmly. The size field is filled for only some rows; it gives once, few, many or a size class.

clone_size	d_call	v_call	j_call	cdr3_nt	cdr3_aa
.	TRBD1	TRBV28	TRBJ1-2	TGTGCCAGCAGTTTACCGGACAGGGGGTTTGGCTACACCTTC	CASSLPDRGFGYTF
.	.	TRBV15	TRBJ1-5	TGTGCCACCAGCAGAGCGTCGGGTATTACGGCCGGACAGCCCCAGCATTTT	CATSRASGITAGQPQHF
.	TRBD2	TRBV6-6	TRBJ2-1	TGTGCCAGTTCCCTAGCGGGAGGTCCCAATGAGCAGTTCTTC	CASSLAGGPNEQFF
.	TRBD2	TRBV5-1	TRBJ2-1	TGCGCCAGCAGCTATTTAGAGAGCGGGACCCATGAGCAGTTCTTC	CASSYLESGTHEQFF
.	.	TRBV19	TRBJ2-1	TGTGCCAGTAGTATAGCCCTAGTGAATGAGCAGTTCTTC	CASSIALVNEQFF
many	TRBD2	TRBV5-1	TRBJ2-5	TGCGCCAGCAGCTTGAACGGGCTAGCGGGAGGTATAGGAGGAGAGACCCAGTACTTC	CASSLNGLAGGIGGETQYF
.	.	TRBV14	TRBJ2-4	TGTGCCAGCAGCCAAGAACCTGGGGCCATTCAGTACTTC	CASSQEPGAIQYF
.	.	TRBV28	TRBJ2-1	TGTGCCAGCAGTTTGGGGATCGGCCCGCTGGGCAATGAGCAGTTCTTC	CASSLGIGPLGNEQFF
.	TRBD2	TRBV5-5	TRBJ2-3	TGTGCCAGCAGCGTCGGACTAGCCTACACAGATACGCAGTATTTT	CASSVGLAYTDTQYF
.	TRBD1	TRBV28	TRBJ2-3	TGTGCCAGCAGTTCCCCAGGGACAGCGACTAGCACAGATACGCAGTATTTT	CASSSPGTATSTDTQYF
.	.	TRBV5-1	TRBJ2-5	TGCGCCAGCAGCTTTGGGTCGGAAGAGACCCAGTACTTC	CASSFGSEETQYF
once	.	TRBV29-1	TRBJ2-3	TGCAGCGTTGACAGCGCGAGCACAGATACGCAGTATTTT	CSVDSASTDTQYF
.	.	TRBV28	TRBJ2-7	TGTGCCAGCCTCCCCGGGACCGAGACTTACGAGCAGTACTTC	CASLPGTETYEQYF
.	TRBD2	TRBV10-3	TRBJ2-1	TGTGCCATCAGCGAAGGACTAGCGGGATCTAATGAGCAGTTCTTC	CAISEGLAGSNEQFF
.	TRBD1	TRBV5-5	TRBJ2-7	TGTGCCAGCAGCTTGACGGACAGGAACTACTACGAGCAGTACTTC	CASSLTDRNYYEQYF
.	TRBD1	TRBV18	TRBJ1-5	TGTGCCACCACCTCAGGACAGGGGATGGGTCAGCCCCAGCATTTT	CATTSGQGMGQPQHF
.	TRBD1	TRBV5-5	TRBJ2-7	TGTGCCAGCAGCGAGGGGACAGTATACGAGCAGTACTTC	CASSEGTVYEQYF
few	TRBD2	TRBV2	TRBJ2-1	TGTGCCAGCAGCGCCGGGACTAGCGGGGTCGGGGGGCAGTTCTTC	CASSAGTSGVGGQFF
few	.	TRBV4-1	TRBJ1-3	TGCGCCAGCAGCCACCTCGACAGCTCTGGAAACACCATATATTTT	CASSHLDSSGNTIYF
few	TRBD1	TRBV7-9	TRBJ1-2	TGTGCCAGCAGCTTTGACAGGGGCGGCTACACCTTC	CASSFDRGGYTF
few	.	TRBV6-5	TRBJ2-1	TGTGCCAGCAGTTACATGCGGGGGCGGGGCGATGAGCAGTTCTTC	CASSYMRGRGDEQFF
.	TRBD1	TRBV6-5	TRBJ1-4	TGTGCCAGCAGGGGACAGAATGAAAAACTGTTTTTT	CASRGQNEKLFF
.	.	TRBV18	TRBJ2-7	TGTGCCAGCTCCCGGGTTGGTACGCTATCCTACGAGCAGTACTTC	CASSRVGTLSYEQYF
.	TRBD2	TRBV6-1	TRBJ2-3	TGTGCCAGCAGTGAAATCAGCGGGAGCGCAGATACGCAGTATTTT	CASSEISGSADTQYF
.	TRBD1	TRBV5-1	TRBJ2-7	TGCGCCAGCAGCGCCGGGACAGGGGGCTTGGGGCAGTACTTC	CASSAGTGGLGQYF
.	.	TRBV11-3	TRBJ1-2	TGTGCCAGCAGCTTAGGTTCAGGGAACTATGGCTACACCTTC	CASSLGSGNYGYTF
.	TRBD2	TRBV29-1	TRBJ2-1	TGCAGCGTTGAAGACGCTCCTAGCGGGAGTCTCACCTACAATGAGCAGTTCTTC	CSVEDAPSGSLTYNEQFF
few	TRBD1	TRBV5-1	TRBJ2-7	TGCGCCAGCAGCTTCGGACAGGTGGGGGAGCAGTACTTC	CASSFGQVGEQYF
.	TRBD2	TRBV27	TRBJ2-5	TGTGCCAGCAGTCTCTCTGGGACTAGCGGGAGTACCGGGGAGACCCAGTACTTC	CASSLSGTSGSTGETQYF
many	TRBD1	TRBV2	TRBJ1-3	TGTGCCAGCGGTATACAGGGGGCGTCTGGAAACACCATATATTTT	CASGIQGASGNTIYF
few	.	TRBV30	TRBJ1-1	TGTGCCTGGAGCGGGGACACGCGTCGCATGCGCGGAGCTTTCTTT	CAWSGDTRRMRGAFF
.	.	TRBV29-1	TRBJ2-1	TGCAGCGGGGGAGTAGGCCATGAGCAGTTCTTC	CSGGVGHEQFF
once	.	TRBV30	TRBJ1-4	TGTGCCTGGAGTGGTGGGGGAGCTAATGAAAAACTGTTTTTT	CAWSGGGANEKLFF
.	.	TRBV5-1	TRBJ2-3	TGCGCCAGCAGGATACCGGACGGATGGGATACGCAGTATTTT	CASRIPDGWDTQYF
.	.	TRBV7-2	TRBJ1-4	TGTGCCAGCAGCCGAGGTTCTAATGAAAAACTGTTTTTT	CASSRGSNEKLFF
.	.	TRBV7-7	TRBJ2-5	TGTGCCAGCAGCTTAGCGTTGACATCTCAGGAGACCCAGTACTTC	CASSLALTSQETQYF
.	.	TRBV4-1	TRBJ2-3	TGCGCCAGCAGCCACATGGCAGATACGCAGTATTTT	CASSHMADTQYF
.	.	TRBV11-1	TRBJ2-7	TGTGCCAGCAGCCCGTTAGACGGGAGCTCGGGCGAGCAGTACTTC	CASSPLDGSSGEQYF
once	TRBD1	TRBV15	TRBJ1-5	TGTGCCACCAGCAGGGACAGGGGCGGTCCGCCCCAGCATTTT	CATSRDRGGPPQHF
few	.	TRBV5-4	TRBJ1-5	TGTGCCAGCAGCTTGGGAGGGGCAGGATCAAATCAGCCCCAGCATTTT	CASSLGGAGSNQPQHF